One and the same sample provided the 26 T cell receptor beta chains below, sequenced in a study of radiotherapy plus CTLA-4 blockade in lung cancer. Clones were read by immunoSEQ multiplex PCR, and TCRdb kept only the in-frame ones, dropping some. The data contain some 60,000 clones, around 85% of them singletons. This material consisted of peripheral blood, taken from a patient treated with radiotherapy plus ipilimumab. The origin of the receptors is a human donor with non-small cell lung cancer who had a complete response to radiotherapy plus ipilimumab.

This chain uses TRBV6-1 with TRBJ2-5; TRBD1 might be the D (6 bases). The better agreement between TRBJ2-7 and the DNA end casts doubt on the J call. The CDR3 covers 15 residues. Germline CDR1 and CDR2: MNHNS and SASEGT. Here the CDR3 reads CAALGGRRISYEQYF. CDR3 nucleotide sequence: TGTGCCGCCCTAGGGGGACGCAGGATCTCCTACGAGCAGTACTTC.

In this sample, this clone turned up once. The chain carries TRBV10-3 and TRBJ2-3, with TRBD2 identical over 7 bases. The CDR3 totals 13 residues. J was trimmed by 2 bases and V by 8 bases; bases with no gene match: 4. Germline-derived CDR1 and CDR2 are ENHRY and SYGVKD. CDR3: CAIAGVDTDTQYF. The CDR3, as DNA: TGTGCCATCGCGGGAGTGGACACAGATACGCAGTATTTT.

The CDR3 loop reads CASSSSGRTGELFF. The CDR3 region has the DNA TGTGCCAGCAGCTCCAGCGGACGAACCGGGGAGCTGTTTTTT. The chain employs TRBV9 and TRBJ2-2, with TRBD2 as a possible D gene (5 bases). Trimming took off 4 bases at V and 5 bases at J, with 12 bases between the two ends. The germline CDR1 and CDR2 sequences are SGDLS and YYNGEE. The length of the CDR3 is 14 residues.

This chain connects TRBV30 to TRBJ1-2; D gene ambiguous. Trimming took 0 bases from V and 0 from J, leaving 2 bases between them. The CDR3 is 12 amino acids. The germline V gene has CDR1 GTSNPN and CDR2 SVGIG (reference sequence). CDR3 amino acids: CAWSVTNYGYTF. The DNA of the CDR3 is TGTGCCTGGAGTGTCACTAACTATGGCTACACCTTC.

The rearrangement uses TRBV27 and TRBJ2-7; the match to TRBD2 covers 11 bases. Unmatched junction bases numbered 5, after V lost 1 base and J lost 6 bases. This CDR3 spans 15 amino acids. Germline V lookup: CDR1 MNHEY, CDR2 SMNVEV (reference sequence). CDR3 residues: CASSLLASGRSEQYV. The CDR3 DNA follows: TGTGCCAGCAGTTTATTGGCTAGCGGGAGGTCCGAGCAGTACGTC.

This clone has a handful of counts. This rearrangement joins TRBV11-3 to TRBJ2-2, with TRBD1 matching 7 bases. Germline V gene sequence: CDR1 SGHNT, CDR2 YENEEA. V shed 6 bases and J 7 bases; nucleotides not matched to a gene: 11. The CDR3 runs 15 residues. CDR3 DNA: TGTGCCAGCAGTCCGACAGGGAACCCTCTCGGGGAGCTGTTTTTT. As protein: CASSPTGNPLGELFF.

The genes are TRBV15 and TRBJ1-2, with unresolved D. CDR3 size: 16 residues. Trimming pared 1 base from V and 5 bases from J, leaving 17 bases between. CDR1 and CDR2 (germline): LNHNV, YYDKDF (reference sequence). Here the CDR3 reads CATSRGRSAQTYGYTF. The CDR3 DNA follows: TGTGCCACCAGCAGAGGTAGAAGCGCCCAAACGTATGGCTACACCTTC.

This sequence joins TRBV28 and TRBJ2-7; D gene unclear. Per the germline V gene, CDR1 is MDHEN and CDR2 is SYDVKM. The CDR3 has 14 amino acids. Trimming took 4 bases from V and 2 from J, leaving 12 bases between them. The CDR3 DNA follows: TGTGCCAGCAGTTCCTCTGGGCTCACCTACGAGCAGTACGTC. Translation: CASSSSGLTYEQYV.

This clone appeared a single time. The rearrangement links TRBV7-9 to TRBJ1-5; tentatively, D is TRBD1 (5 bases). The V and J ends lost 1 base and 9 bases respectively, with 7 bases between them. Germline lookup yields CDR1 SEHNR and CDR2 FQNEAQ (reference sequence). This CDR3 comprises 12 residues. The CDR3: CASSLETGPQHF. The CDR3 DNA sequence: TGTGCCAGCAGCTTAGAAACAGGGCCCCAGCATTTT.

The rearrangement uses TRBV7-8 and TRBJ1-2; no clear D. Deletions cut 5 bases from V and 4 bases from J, with 14 bases between. The CDR3 length is 14 residues. Germline CDR1 reads SGHVS; CDR2 reads FQNEAQ. CDR3 protein: CASSIQLTSYGYTF. DNA for the CDR3: TGTGCCAGCAGCATCCAACTGACAAGCTATGGCTACACCTTC.

V gene TRBV7-9 combines with J gene TRBJ2-5; 8 bases map to TRBD2. From germline, CDR1 is SEHNR and CDR2 FQNEAQ (reference sequence). The CDR3 has 14 amino acids. With 5 bases clipped from V and 3 bases from J, the junction kept 5 bases outside the gene matches. The CDR3 region is CASSPGREEETQYF. CDR3 bases: TGTGCCAGCAGCCCCGGGAGGGAGGAAGAGACCCAGTACTTC.

This clone has just a few counts. The chain links TRBV19 to TRBJ1-3, with 8 positions matching TRBD1. The CDR3 has 16 amino acids. J gave up 2 bases and V 6 bases, and 9 bases lay outside the gene matches. CDR1 and CDR2 from the germline V gene are LNHDA and SQIVND (reference sequence). Written as DNA, the CDR3 is TGTGCCAGTAGGGGGGAGCGGACAGGGACTGGAAACACCATATATTTT. Its protein product is CASRGERTGTGNTIYF.

The CDR3 region is CASGGDRAYGYTF. For the CDR3, the DNA is TGTGCCAGTGGTGGGGACAGGGCCTATGGCTACACCTTC. V is TRBV6-1 and J is TRBJ1-2; 9 bases map to TRBD1. The germline gives CDR1 MNHNS, CDR2 SASEGT. J was trimmed by 4 bases and V by 9 bases; bases with no gene match: 6. The CDR3 is 13 residues long.

V and J are TRBV11-3 and TRBJ1-1; D ambiguous. Trimming took off 1 base at V and 7 bases at J, with 16 bases between the two ends. Germline loops: CDR1 SGHNT, CDR2 YENEEA. CDR3 length equals 15 residues. The CDR3 DNA reads as TGTGCCAGCAGCTTAGGTCCGAGCTTGACTAGTGAAGCTTTCTTT. Protein sequence: CASSLGPSLTSEAFF.

The CDR3 DNA is TGTGCCAGCAGCCGGGACAGATCCTACGAGCAGTACTTC. Amino acids: CASSRDRSYEQYF. V and J are TRBV21-1 and TRBJ2-7; the table's D call TRBD1 went unverified against the DNA. TRBV21-1 is marked as a pseudogene. This CDR3 region has 13 residues.

The chain employs TRBV7-2 and TRBJ2-5, with D perhaps matching TRBD1 (5 bases). The CDR3 is 16 amino acids. Trimming stripped 0 bases from V and 2 bases from J, with 13 bases between. CDR1 SGHTA and CDR2 FQGNSA come from the germline V gene. CDR3 sequence: CASSLAGRTNQETQYF. The DNA for the CDR3 is TGTGCCAGCAGCTTAGCGGGGCGGACCAATCAAGAGACCCAGTACTTC.

This rearrangement joins TRBV7-9 to TRBJ1-2; perhaps TRBD1 as D (5 bases). Germline V CDR1 and CDR2: SEHNR, FQNEAQ (reference sequence). The CDR3 spans 13 residues. V lost 6 bases and J lost 4, with 12 bases in between. This CDR3 is CASSAQGTYGYTF. The CDR3 coding sequence is TGTGCCAGCAGTGCTCAGGGTACCTATGGCTACACCTTC.

The genes are TRBV19 and TRBJ1-5, with 7 nucleotides matching TRBD1. CDR3 size: 14 residues. V shed 2 bases and J 6 bases; nucleotides not matched to a gene: 4. Germline V gene lookup returns CDR1 LNHDA and CDR2 SQIVND (reference sequence). The CDR3 loop reads CASSIKGAIQPQHF. In DNA, the CDR3 is TGTGCCAGTAGTATAAAGGGGGCGATTCAGCCCCAGCATTTT.

The rearrangement links TRBV5-8 to TRBJ1-6; 7 bases align to TRBD1. This CDR3 has 15 residues. The germline V gene has CDR1 SGHTS and CDR2 YDEGEE. V trimming: 4 bases; J trimming: 1 base; junction bases outside the gene matches: 2. CDR3 DNA sequence: TGTGCCAGCAGCAGACAGGGTTCCTATAATTCACCCCTCCACTTT. Its translation is CASSRQGSYNSPLHF.

V gene TRBV5-1 combines with J gene TRBJ2-1, with a tentative D call TRBD2 (6 bases). V lost 1 base, J lost 2 bases, and 7 bases lay in between. CDR3 size: 14 residues. Germline V gene lookup returns CDR1 SGHRS and CDR2 YFSETQ. In DNA, the CDR3 is TGCGCCAGCAGCTTGCGGGGGACCTACAATGAGCAGTTCTTC. Amino acids: CASSLRGTYNEQFF.

DNA for the CDR3: TGTGCCTGGCGTCCCGGGATCCTCGGCAATCAGCCCCAGCATTTT. It yields the protein CAWRPGILGNQPQHF. The chain carries TRBV30 and TRBJ1-5, with no clear D. The CDR3 spans 15 residues. V shed 5 bases and J shed 2 bases, with 16 bases lying between them. Germline CDR1 reads GTSNPN; CDR2 reads SVGIG (reference sequence). The variable domain in full, with the rest retrieved from reference TRBV30 and TRBJ1-5, is SQTIHQWPATLVQPVGSPLSLECTVEGTSNPNLYWYRQAAGRGLQLLFYSVGIGQISSEVPQNLSASRPQDRQFILSSKKLLLSDSGFYLCAWRPGILGNQPQHFGDGTRLSIL.

This clone was seen a handful of times. The chain combines TRBV30 with TRBJ1-2; 7 positions agree with TRBD1. The CDR3 has 13 amino acids. The trim removed 2 bases at V and 8 bases at J, leaving 8 bases unmatched. Germline V CDR1 and CDR2: GTSNPN, SVGIG (reference sequence). The CDR3 region has the DNA TGTGCCTGGAGTTTTGACAGGGATCAAGGCTACACCTTC. This encodes CAWSFDRDQGYTF.

This rearrangement joins TRBV9 to TRBJ1-4; the D is unclear. Trimming took 3 bases from V and 5 from J, leaving 11 bases between them. Germline values: CDR1 SGDLS, CDR2 YYNGEE. The CDR3 has 14 residues. CDR3 nucleotides: TGTGCCAGCAGCGACCAGGATACCAATGAAAAACTGTTTTTT. The encoded protein is CASSDQDTNEKLFF. Complete variable domain (other parts from reference TRBV9 and TRBJ1-4): DSGVTQTPKHLITATGQRVTLRCSPRSGDLSVYWYQQSLDQGLQFLIQYYNGEERAKGNILERFSAQQFPDLHSELNLSSLELGDSALYFCASSDQDTNEKLFFGSGTQLSVL.

This clone came up once. The chain carries TRBV7-2 and TRBJ2-5; a possible D gene is TRBD2 (6 bases). Germline V CDR1 and CDR2: SGHTA, FQGNSA. The V end lost 8 bases, the J end lost 7 bases, and 20 bases lay between the germline ends. This CDR3 spans 14 amino acids. The CDR3 protein is CASSPGGSRVTQYF. The CDR3 nucleotides are TGTGCCAGCTCTCCTGGAGGGTCCCGAGTGACCCAGTACTTC.

The gene calls are TRBV5-6 and TRBJ2-3, with 12 bases fitting TRBD2. From germline, CDR1 is SGHDT and CDR2 YYEEEE. V lost 4 bases to trimming and J lost 2 bases; unmatched junction nucleotides: 11. The CDR3 is made up of 18 amino acids. As DNA, the CDR3 is TGTGCCAGCAGCCAACGACTAGCGGGGGCCTCCATCACAGATACGCAGTATTTT. Its translation: CASSQRLAGASITDTQYF.

In its sample, this clone was seen a few times. This chain uses TRBV5-5 with TRBJ1-2; the D gene is possibly TRBD1 (6 bases). V was cut by 0 bases and J by 4 bases, with 10 bases left in between. Germline V gene lookup returns CDR1 SGHKS and CDR2 YYEKEE (reference sequence). This CDR3 is built from 14 residues. In nucleotides, the CDR3 is TGTGCCAGCAGCTTGGAACAGGGTCCCTATGGCTACACCTTC. Its protein is CASSLEQGPYGYTF.